This T cell receptor (beta chain) was observed in a study of blood T cell repertoires in COVID-19. Background on the study: Some COVID-19 samples were acute and others convalescent; all came from the United States, Italy and Spain. Sources were T cells, B-cell-depleted T cells, or PBMCs; the material itself was cDNA or gDNA.

Methods used by the authors: Estimation of nucleated cell counts was performed using reference gene primer amplification. The protocol was immunoSEQ multiplex PCR, while the TCRdb copy is restricted to in-frame clones and leaves out a portion. From that table come the V and J calls and clone size; the DNA was used to work out D and trimming. The sample comprises roughly 190,000 clones, over 75% of which are singletons, and 0.5% to 0.6% rests with the top ten. The receptor was derived from a man aged 45-60 years with acute or convalescent COVID-19. The specimen sequenced was peripheral blood.

DNA for the CDR3: TGCAGCGTTGAACGACGGAGGGGCTACACCTTC. Its translation: CSVERRRGYTF. J is TRBJ1-2 and V is TRBV29-1; the D is unclear. Trimming shortened V by 2 bases and J by 8 bases, and 9 bases separated the two germline ends. The germline V gene encodes CDR1 SQVTM and CDR2 ANQGSEA. The CDR3 consists of 11 residues.